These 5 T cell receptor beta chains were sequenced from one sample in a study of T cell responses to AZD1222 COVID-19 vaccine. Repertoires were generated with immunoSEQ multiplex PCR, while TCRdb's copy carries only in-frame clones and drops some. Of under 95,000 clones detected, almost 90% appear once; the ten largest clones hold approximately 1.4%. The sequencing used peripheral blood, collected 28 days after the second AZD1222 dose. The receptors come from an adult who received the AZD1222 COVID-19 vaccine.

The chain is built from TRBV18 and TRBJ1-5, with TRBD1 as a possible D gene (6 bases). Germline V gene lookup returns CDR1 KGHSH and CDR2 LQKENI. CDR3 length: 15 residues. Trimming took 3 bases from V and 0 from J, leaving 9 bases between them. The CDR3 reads CASSPGTNSNQPQHF. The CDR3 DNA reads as TGTGCCAGCTCACCGGGGACAAATAGCAATCAGCCCCAGCATTTT.

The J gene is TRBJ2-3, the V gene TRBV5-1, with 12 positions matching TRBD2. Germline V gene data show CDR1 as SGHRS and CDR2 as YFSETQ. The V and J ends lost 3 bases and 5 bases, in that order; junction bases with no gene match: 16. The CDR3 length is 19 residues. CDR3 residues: CASSSTGLTSGGNLDTQYF. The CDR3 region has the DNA TGCGCCAGCAGCTCTACCGGGCTGACTAGCGGGGGAAACCTAGATACGCAGTATTTT.

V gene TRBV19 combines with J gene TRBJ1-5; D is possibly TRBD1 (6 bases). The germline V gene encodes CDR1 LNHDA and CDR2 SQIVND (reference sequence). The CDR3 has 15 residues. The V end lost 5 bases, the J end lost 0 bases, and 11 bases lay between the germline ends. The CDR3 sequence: CASSPRTDSNQPQHF. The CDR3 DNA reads TGTGCCAGTAGTCCCCGGACAGATAGCAATCAGCCCCAGCATTTT. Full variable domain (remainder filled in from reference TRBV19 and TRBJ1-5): DGGITQSPKYLFRKEGQNVTLSCEQNLNHDAMYWYRQDPGQGLRLIYYSQIVNDFQKGDIAEGYSVSREKKESFPLTVTSAQKNPTAFYLCASSPRTDSNQPQHFGDGTRLSIL.

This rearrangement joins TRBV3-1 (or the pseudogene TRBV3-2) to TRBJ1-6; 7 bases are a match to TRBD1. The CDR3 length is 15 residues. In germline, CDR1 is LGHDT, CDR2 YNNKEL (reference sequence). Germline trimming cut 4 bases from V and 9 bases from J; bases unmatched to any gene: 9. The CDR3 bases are TGTGCCAGCAGCCGCCAGGGGGGTAGAGGTTCACCCCTCCACTTT. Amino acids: CASSRQGGRGSPLHF.

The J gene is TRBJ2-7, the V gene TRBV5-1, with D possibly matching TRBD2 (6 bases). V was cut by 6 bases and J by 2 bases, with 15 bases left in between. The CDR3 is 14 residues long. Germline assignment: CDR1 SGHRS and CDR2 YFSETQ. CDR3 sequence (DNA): TGCGCCAGCACCGGGGGTTCGGGGACCTACGAGCAGTACTTC. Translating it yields CASTGGSGTYEQYF.